The 32 T cell receptor beta chains below were found in one sample sequenced in a study of OX40 agonist ivuxolimab in advanced cancers. Sequencing was performed with immunoSEQ multiplex PCR; in TCRdb, only in-frame clones are kept and a portion is missing. The sample lists roughly 80,000 clones; over 70% were seen once. Sequencing used CD4+ or CD8+ T cells sorted from blood, obtained in a trial of the OX40 agonist ivuxolimab. The receptors here all came from an adult with an advanced solid tumor such as melanoma, head and neck, liver or kidney cancer.

The gene calls are TRBV5-6 and TRBJ2-2, with TRBD1 identical over 7 bases. CDR1 SGHDT and CDR2 YYEEEE come from the germline V gene. Trimming took 4 bases from V and 4 from J; bases not matched to a gene: 7. CDR3 size: 15 residues. CDR3 in DNA: TGTGCCAGCAGCCCACAGGGGCGGCTCACCGGGGAGCTGTTTTTT. Translating it yields CASSPQGRLTGELFF.

The chain combines TRBV27 with TRBJ2-7; TRBD1 matches at 9 bases. This CDR3 is 15 amino acids long. The V gene end was trimmed by 7 bases and the J gene end by 3 bases; junction bases not matched to a gene: 10. CDR1 and CDR2 from the germline V gene are MNHEY and SMNVEV (reference sequence). The CDR3 DNA follows: TGTGCCAGCACCACCAGGGTGACAGGGGGCTACGAGCAGTACTTC. It encodes CASTTRVTGGYEQYF.

The chain uses TRBV11-3 and TRBJ1-2, with D possibly matching TRBD1 (5 bases). The length of the CDR3 is 13 residues. Germline CDR1 reads SGHNT; CDR2 reads YENEEA. V dropped 2 bases and J dropped 8 bases, with 12 bases sitting between them. CDR3 nucleotide sequence: TGTGCCAGCAGCTTACGTGGGGGGAGAGGCTACACCTTC. It translates to CASSLRGGRGYTF.

DNA for the CDR3: TGTGCCAGCAGTCCACGACAAGTACGTGGAAACACCATATATTTT. This translates into CASSPRQVRGNTIYF. The rearrangement links TRBV28 to TRBJ1-3; no clear D gene. The germline V gene has CDR1 MDHEN and CDR2 SYDVKM. The CDR3 totals 15 residues. Trimming shortened V by 5 bases and J by 3 bases, and 14 bases separated the two germline ends.

This sequence joins TRBV7-2 and TRBJ1-6; TRBD1 agrees at 9 bases. V lost 5 bases to trimming and J lost 0 bases; unmatched junction nucleotides: 8. Germline V lookup: CDR1 SGHTA, CDR2 FQGNSA. The CDR3 is 18 residues long. The CDR3 sequence: CASSQTGTGSSYNSPLHF. The CDR3 DNA is TGTGCCAGCAGCCAAACCGGGACAGGGAGCTCCTATAATTCACCCCTCCACTTT.

The V call is TRBV29-1, the J call TRBJ1-1; D is possibly TRBD1 (6 bases). Germline V gene sequence: CDR1 SQVTM, CDR2 ANQGSEA. Trimming took 5 bases from V and 1 from J, leaving 8 bases between them. The CDR3 consists of 12 residues. CDR3 region: CSVSQGNTEAFF. CDR3 in DNA: TGCAGCGTTTCACAGGGGAACACTGAAGCTTTCTTT. Together with reference TRBV29-1 and TRBJ1-1, the CDR3 gives the full variable domain: SAVISQKPSRDICQRGTSLTIQCQVDSQVTMMFWYRQQPGQSLTLIATANQGSEATYESGFVIDKFPISRPNLTFSTLTVSNMSPEDSSIYLCSVSQGNTEAFFGQGTRLTVV.

In this sample, this clone turned up a few times. The chain combines TRBV7-8 with TRBJ1-1; a possible D gene is TRBD1 (5 bases). The V and J ends lost 5 bases and 1 base respectively, with 14 bases between them. Germline CDR1 and CDR2: SGHVS and FQNEAQ. This CDR3 is built from 15 residues. The CDR3 reads CASSPDSYGNTEAFF. The CDR3 DNA sequence: TGTGCCAGCAGCCCTGACAGTTACGGGAACACTGAAGCTTTCTTT.

V and J are TRBV10-2 and TRBJ2-3; D may be TRBD2 (5 bases). The CDR3 runs to 12 residues. V was shortened by 2 bases and J by 5 bases, with 5 bases between the two germline ends. CDR1 WSHSY and CDR2 SAAADI come from the germline V gene. This CDR3 is CASSEAGDTQYF. As DNA, the CDR3 is TGCGCCAGCAGTGAGGCGGGAGATACGCAGTATTTT.

The chain recombines TRBV7-9 with TRBJ2-7; 7 nucleotides align to TRBD1. Trimming at V came to 7 bases and at J to 7 bases, leaving 16 bases not matched to a gene. This CDR3 contains 15 residues. CDR1 is SEHNR and CDR2 is FQNEAQ in the germline V gene (reference sequence). DNA of the CDR3: TGTGCCAGCACCCTTACAGGGGCGGTTTCGGGAGAGCAGTACTTC. Amino acids: CASTLTGAVSGEQYF.

The chain has TRBV4-3 and TRBJ1-1, with D hard to call. V lost 3 bases, J lost 0 bases, and 14 bases lay in between. This CDR3 region has 16 residues. The germline V gene has CDR1 LGHNA and CDR2 YSLEER. In DNA form, the CDR3 reads TGCGCCAGCAGCCAGGGGTACCAGGCCCTGAACACTGAAGCTTTCTTT. Translating it yields CASSQGYQALNTEAFF.

V gene TRBV19 combines with J gene TRBJ2-7, with D tentatively TRBD1 (6 bases). The V end lost 3 bases, the J end lost 1 base, and 10 bases lay between the germline ends. This CDR3 spans 14 amino acids. The V gene's germline CDR1 is LNHDA and CDR2 SQIVND (reference sequence). CDR3 sequence (DNA): TGTGCCAGTAGTATTTCGGACAGTTCCTACGAGCAGTACTTC. It specifies CASSISDSSYEQYF. Full variable domain (outside the CDR3, taken from reference TRBV19 and TRBJ2-7): DGGITQSPKYLFRKEGQNVTLSCEQNLNHDAMYWYRQDPGQGLRLIYYSQIVNDFQKGDIAEGYSVSREKKESFPLTVTSAQKNPTAFYLCASSISDSSYEQYFGPGTRLTVT.

The chain recombines TRBV7-2 with TRBJ2-3, with D maybe TRBD2 (6 bases). The CDR3 runs 15 residues. The germline V gene has CDR1 SGHTA and CDR2 FQGNSA. V was clipped by 7 bases and J by 3 bases, with 17 bases between them. The CDR3 is CASTVAGTATDTQYF. The CDR3 nucleotides are TGTGCCAGCACCGTCGCCGGGACTGCTACAGATACGCAGTATTTT.

The gene calls are TRBV9 and TRBJ2-5, with 7 bases matching TRBD2. The junction had 9 bases not matched to a gene; V was cut back by 4 bases and J by 3 bases. The V gene's germline CDR1 is SGDLS and CDR2 YYNGEE. The CDR3 runs 15 residues. CDR3 residues: CASSPREGREETQYF. As DNA, the CDR3 is TGTGCCAGCAGCCCTAGGGAAGGGAGGGAAGAGACCCAGTACTTC.

The chain joins TRBV28 to TRBJ2-2; tentative D call: TRBD1 (8 bases). CDR1 MDHEN and CDR2 SYDVKM come from the germline V gene. CDR3 length: 16 amino acids. Trimming shortened V by 3 bases and J by 1 base, and 12 bases separated the two germline ends. DNA of the CDR3: TGTGCCAGCAGTTTGCGGGGGACAGGGAACACCGGGGAGCTGTTTTTT. Translated, it gives CASSLRGTGNTGELFF.

This clone was detected only a few times. The chain has TRBV29-1 and TRBJ1-2; the match to TRBD1 covers 8 bases. This CDR3 comprises 14 residues. Germline CDR1 SQVTM, CDR2 ANQGSEA. V dropped 6 bases and J dropped 2; count of bases not matched to a gene: 8. The DNA of the CDR3 is TGCAGCGTCGGAACAGGGGGGGAGAACTATGGCTACACCTTC. This gives the protein CSVGTGGENYGYTF.

The chain recombines TRBV21-1 with TRBJ2-3; TRBD2 reflects the table's D call only, with no check against the DNA. TRBV21-1 has pseudogene status. The CDR3 covers 15 residues. The CDR3 here is CASKDERESTDTQYF. The CDR3 nucleotides read TGTGCCAGCAAGGACGAGCGGGAGAGCACAGATACGCAGTATTTT.

The J gene is TRBJ1-5, the V gene TRBV19; D is possibly TRBD1 (5 bases). The CDR3 is 15 amino acids. The germline gives CDR1 LNHDA, CDR2 SQIVND (reference sequence). Trimming took off 3 bases at V and 3 bases at J, with 12 bases between the two ends. CDR3 nucleotides: TGTGCCAGTAGTATTAGTCAGGGCAACAATCAGCCCCAGCATTTT. This gives the protein CASSISQGNNQPQHF.

This clone was found a few times. J is TRBJ1-2 and V is TRBV2, with TRBD1 as a possible D gene (5 bases). Germline V lookup: CDR1 SNHLY, CDR2 FYNNEI. V lost 3 bases and J lost 4, with 9 bases in between. The CDR3 is made up of 13 amino acids. This CDR3 reads CASSEGDGYGYTF. The DNA for the CDR3 is TGTGCCAGCAGTGAGGGGGATGGCTATGGCTACACCTTC.

The CDR3 DNA reads TGTGCCAGTAGTATCGACGGGGGCAACAATGAGCAGTTCTTC. Its protein product is CASSIDGGNNEQFF. The chain couples TRBV19 to TRBJ2-1; either TRBD1 or TRBD2 may supply D (6 bases each). Germline CDR1 reads LNHDA; CDR2 reads SQIVND (reference sequence). V gave up 3 bases and J gave up 5 bases, with 11 bases separating them. The CDR3 is 14 residues long.

This chain links TRBV5-4 with TRBJ1-2, with D perhaps TRBD1 (6 bases). CDR3 length: 15 amino acids. The germline gives CDR1 SGHNT, CDR2 YYREEE (reference sequence). V was trimmed by 4 bases and J by 8 bases, leaving 21 bases between them. The CDR3, as DNA: TGTGCCAGCAGCCAAGCCCCAGGGGACATCGACGGCTACACCTTC. Its translation is CASSQAPGDIDGYTF.

The gene calls are TRBV7-9 and TRBJ1-1; no definite D call. The CDR3 length is 12 residues. Trimming took off 8 bases at V and 7 bases at J, with 14 bases between the two ends. Germline V gene data show CDR1 as SEHNR and CDR2 as FQNEAQ (reference sequence). CDR3 in amino acids: CASSGPRGEAFF. CDR3 sequence (DNA): TGTGCCAGCTCGGGCCCCCGGGGTGAAGCTTTCTTT.

The chain joins TRBV5-1 to TRBJ2-3; 12 bases align to TRBD2. Germline V CDR1 and CDR2: SGHRS, YFSETQ. The CDR3 length is 15 residues. With 8 bases clipped from V and 4 bases from J, the junction kept 8 bases outside the gene matches. DNA of the CDR3: TGCGCCAGTAGCCTGACTAGCGGGGGACCAGATACGCAGTATTTT. Residues: CASSLTSGGPDTQYF.

The gene calls are TRBV21-1 and TRBJ1-4. TRBV21-1 is tagged as a pseudogene. The length of the CDR3 is 17 residues. CDR3 amino acids: CASSEGGSRSGNEKLFF. The CDR3 region has the DNA TGTGCCAGCAGCGAAGGGGGATCACGCTCGGGTAATGAAAAACTGTTTTTT.

This chain joins TRBV4-2 and TRBJ1-4; perhaps TRBD1 as D (5 bases). V was pared by 3 bases and J by 8 bases, with 19 bases between. This CDR3 contains 16 residues. Looked up from germline, CDR1 is LGHNA and CDR2 is YNFKEQ. The CDR3 sequence is CASSQVGDAEGEKLFF. CDR3 in DNA: TGTGCCAGCAGCCAGGTTGGGGACGCAGAGGGCGAAAAACTGTTTTTT.

This rearrangement joins TRBV9 to TRBJ1-2; 9 nucleotides align to TRBD1. Germline V CDR1 and CDR2: SGDLS, YYNGEE. The ends lost 4 bases at V and 2 bases at J; junction bases unmatched: 9. There are 16 residues in the CDR3. This CDR3 reads CASSPGDRVENYGYTF. CDR3 DNA sequence: TGTGCCAGCAGCCCCGGGGACAGGGTAGAAAACTATGGCTACACCTTC. Using reference TRBV9 and TRBJ1-2 for the parts outside the CDR3, the full variable domain is DSGVTQTPKHLITATGQRVTLRCSPRSGDLSVYWYQQSLDQGLQFLIQYYNGEERAKGNILERFSAQQFPDLHSELNLSSLELGDSALYFCASSPGDRVENYGYTFGSGTRLTVV.

The chain carries TRBV7-2 and TRBJ2-2, with 12 positions matching TRBD1. V lost 6 bases to trimming and J lost 7 bases; unmatched junction nucleotides: 6. The CDR3 is 15 amino acids. Germline CDR1 is SGHTA and CDR2 is FQGNSA. The CDR3 DNA reads as TGTGCCAGCAGGGCCGGGACAGGGGGCATCGGGGAGCTGTTTTTT. Its protein is CASRAGTGGIGELFF.

This chain connects TRBV9 to TRBJ2-2, with 9 bases fitting TRBD1. This CDR3 has 18 residues. After removal of 0 bases from V and 6 bases from J, the junction contained 12 bases not matched to a gene. CDR1 and CDR2 from the germline V gene are SGDLS and YYNGEE. CDR3: CASSVVGTGTGPPGELFF. As DNA, the CDR3 is TGTGCCAGCAGCGTAGTAGGCACCGGGACAGGGCCACCCGGGGAGCTGTTTTTT.

In its sample, this clone was seen once. V usage is TRBV2 and J usage is TRBJ1-3; D gene unclear. V shed 3 bases and J shed 2 bases, with 11 bases lying between them. The germline CDR1 and CDR2 sequences are SNHLY and FYNNEI. This CDR3 comprises 15 residues. CDR3 protein: CASSEARGTGNTIYF. The CDR3 coding sequence is TGTGCCAGCAGTGAGGCACGAGGTACTGGAAACACCATATATTTT.

J is TRBJ2-3 and V is TRBV10-3; 11 nucleotides align to TRBD1. Germline V CDR1 and CDR2: ENHRY, SYGVKD. The junction had 6 bases not matched to a gene; V was cut back by 6 bases and J by 4 bases. The CDR3 is 15 amino acids. CDR3: CAISRTGGVADTQYF. In DNA form, the CDR3 reads TGTGCCATCAGCCGGACAGGGGGCGTCGCAGATACGCAGTATTTT.

The J gene is TRBJ1-2, the V gene TRBV27; perhaps TRBD1 as D (5 bases). Trimming took 3 bases from V and 6 from J, leaving 11 bases between them. CDR1 and CDR2 from the germline V gene are MNHEY and SMNVEV (reference sequence). This CDR3 is 13 amino acids long. The CDR3 DNA follows: TGTGCCAGCAGTTTGGGACCCGCGCATGGCTACACCTTC. Encoded protein: CASSLGPAHGYTF.

This clone was recorded only once. The CDR3 DNA is TGTGCCAGCAGTGGGACTAGACTAGAGACCCAGTACTTC. This translates into CASSGTRLETQYF. J is TRBJ2-5 and V is TRBV7-3, with 8 bases lining up with TRBD2. CDR1 is SGHTA and CDR2 is FQGTGA in the germline V gene. Trimming cost V 6 bases and J 4 bases; bases outside gene matches: 4. CDR3 length: 13 residues.

The chain uses TRBV7-4 and TRBJ1-5; D is unresolved. Per germline, CDR1 SGHVT and CDR2 SQSDAQ. The CDR3 totals 18 residues. V lost 4 bases to trimming and J lost 9 bases, with 28 bases between them. The CDR3 DNA reads as TGTGCCAGCAGCTCGAGCGAGGCGGACCGAGGTAGTGGATGGCCCCAGCATTTT. Encoded protein: CASSSSEADRGSGWPQHF.